These 27 T cell receptor beta chains share one sample of origin, sequenced in a study of shared clonotypes between healthy human individuals. The method was immunoSEQ multiplex PCR; TCRdb's version includes in-frame clones alone and lacks a portion of them. The sample records about 480,000 clones, 60% to 80% being singletons. The sample taken for sequencing was PBMCs. These receptors all come from a woman aged 40 to 55 in good health. Some clones in this sample may be carry-over from other donors' samples.

J is TRBJ2-1 and V is TRBV10-1; 15 positions match TRBD2. The CDR3 consists of 16 residues. Per germline, CDR1 WNHNN and CDR2 SYGVQD (reference sequence). The J segment lost 8 bases and the V segment lost 6 bases, leaving 8 bases of the junction unmatched. Written as DNA, the CDR3 is TGCGCCAGCAGCGGGACCGGGACTAGCGGGAGGTATGAGCAGTTCTTC. It encodes CASSGTGTSGRYEQFF.

J is TRBJ2-7 and V is TRBV6-1; unclear D gene. V shed 6 bases and J shed 3 bases, with 6 bases lying between them. The CDR3 has 11 residues. Germline V gives CDR1 MNHNS, CDR2 SASEGT. DNA of the CDR3: TGTGCCAGCAGGGGTATCTACGAGCAGTACTTC. Its protein is CASRGIYEQYF.

The V gene is TRBV6-6, the J gene TRBJ2-7; D gene uncertain. The CDR3 spans 13 residues. Germline V gene lookup returns CDR1 MNHNY and CDR2 SVGAGI (reference sequence). V was clipped by 2 bases and J by 5 bases, with 10 bases between them. The CDR3 bases are TGTGCCAGCAGTTACCCGGCCGTGAACGAGCAGTACTTC. Amino acid sequence: CASSYPAVNEQYF.

The gene calls are TRBV6-4 and TRBJ2-1; 9 nucleotides match TRBD1. The CDR3 length is 14 residues. Trimming took 4 bases from V and 9 from J; bases not matched to a gene: 7. Per the germline V gene, CDR1 is MRHNA and CDR2 is SNTAGT. The CDR3 DNA follows: TGTGCCAGCAGTGTCGAACAGGGGGCTTTTGAGCAGTTCTTC. Encoded protein: CASSVEQGAFEQFF.

A few counts support this clone. The CDR3 spells CASSLLGGEKLFF. CDR3 DNA sequence: TGTGCCAGCAGTTTATTAGGGGGAGAAAAACTGTTTTTT. The chain links TRBV27 to TRBJ1-4, with a tentative D call TRBD1 (6 bases). Trimming shortened V by 1 base and J by 8 bases, and 8 bases separated the two germline ends. The CDR3 has 13 amino acids. Germline CDR1 reads MNHEY; CDR2 reads SMNVEV (reference sequence).

This clone was observed a handful of times. The chain recombines TRBV19 with TRBJ2-2; 7 bases fit TRBD1. The trim removed 10 bases at V and 4 bases at J, leaving 9 bases unmatched. This CDR3 spans 14 amino acids. CDR1 LNHDA and CDR2 SQIVND come from the germline V gene (reference sequence). CDR3 sequence: CAIRQGRGTGELFF. CDR3 DNA: TGTGCCATCAGACAGGGCCGAGGCACCGGGGAGCTGTTTTTT.

The gene calls are TRBV15 and TRBJ1-4, with D perhaps matching TRBD1 (5 bases). V was trimmed by 3 bases and J by 7 bases, leaving 21 bases between them. Germline values: CDR1 LNHNV, CDR2 YYDKDF (reference sequence). There are 17 residues in the CDR3. CDR3 amino acids: CATSSPQDGLNREKLFF. DNA for the CDR3: TGTGCCACCAGCAGCCCACAGGACGGCTTAAATCGTGAAAAACTGTTTTTT.

CDR3: CASSEVAGVGYEQYF. For the CDR3, the DNA is TGTGCCAGCAGTGAAGTAGCGGGAGTGGGCTACGAGCAGTACTTC. The chain has TRBV2 and TRBJ2-7, with 9 bases identical to TRBD2. The V gene's germline CDR1 is SNHLY and CDR2 FYNNEI. Unmatched junction bases numbered 4, after V lost 1 base and J lost 3 bases. The CDR3 extends over 15 amino acids.

Here the CDR3 DNA reads TGCGCCAGCAGCCAATCCCACGGTAACACCATATATTTT. Protein product: CASSQSHGNTIYF. The chain has TRBV4-3 and TRBJ1-3; D unresolved. V lost 2 bases to trimming and J lost 7 bases, with 9 bases between them. The CDR3 covers 13 residues. Germline V gene lookup returns CDR1 LGHNA and CDR2 YSLEER.

This chain uses TRBV18 with TRBJ2-2; D unresolved. The V gene's germline CDR1 is KGHSH and CDR2 LQKENI. The CDR3 is 15 residues long. Trimming pared 3 bases from V and 5 bases from J, leaving 13 bases between. The CDR3 protein is CASSPNPSLTGELFF. The DNA for the CDR3 is TGTGCCAGCTCACCTAATCCTTCTTTGACCGGGGAGCTGTTTTTT.

Notes on this clone: With a far larger clone one base away, a read error is the likely cause. Other DNA sequences in this specimen translate into the identical CDR3. This sequence joins TRBV28 and TRBJ2-3; weak D call: TRBD2 (6 bases). The germline V gene encodes CDR1 MDHEN and CDR2 SYDVKM. CDR3 length: 13 amino acids. With 2 bases removed from V and 7 bases from J, the gap between germline ends came to 10 bases. The CDR3 is CASSLGGGYTQYF. Written as DNA, the CDR3 is TGTGCCAGCAGTTTAGGTGGGGGGTATACGCAGTATTTT.

CDR3 residues: CASSLRQGGDEQYF. The DNA for the CDR3 is TGTGCCAGCAGTTTGAGGCAGGGGGGCGACGAGCAGTACTTC. The V gene is TRBV28, the J gene TRBJ2-7; D is perhaps TRBD1 (7 bases). This CDR3 has 14 amino acids. With 3 bases removed from V and 5 bases from J, the gap between germline ends came to 14 bases. CDR1 and CDR2 from the germline V gene are MDHEN and SYDVKM. The whole variable domain, remainder taken from reference TRBV28 and TRBJ2-7, is DVKVTQSSRYLVKRTGEKVFLECVQDMDHENMFWYRQDPGLGLRLIYFSYDVKMKEKGDIPEGYSVSREKKERFSLILESASTNQTSMYLCASSLRQGGDEQYFGPGTRLTVT.

The chain employs TRBV5-1 and TRBJ2-7, with 16 bases that match TRBD2. The ends lost 0 bases at V and 5 bases at J; junction bases unmatched: 2. The V gene's germline CDR1 is SGHRS and CDR2 YFSETQ. The CDR3 has 16 amino acids. CDR3 in amino acids: CASSLEGTSGRDEQYF. CDR3 in DNA: TGCGCCAGCAGCTTGGAGGGGACTAGCGGGAGGGACGAGCAGTACTTC.

The chain joins TRBV5-6 to TRBJ2-5, with D possibly matching TRBD2 (5 bases). The germline gives CDR1 SGHDT, CDR2 YYEEEE. The CDR3 is 14 amino acids. With 4 bases removed from V and 6 bases from J, the gap between germline ends came to 16 bases. CDR3 amino acids: CASSPALASQTQYF. CDR3 sequence (DNA): TGTGCCAGCAGCCCTGCGCTAGCTAGCCAGACCCAGTACTTC. The full variable domain, completed using reference TRBV5-6 and TRBJ2-5, is DAGVTQSPTHLIKTRGQQVTLRCSPKSGHDTVSWYQQALGQGPQFIFQYYEEEERQRGNFPDRFSGHQFPNYSSELNVNALLLGDSALYLCASSPALASQTQYFGPGTRLLVL.

The rearrangement joins TRBV29-1 to TRBJ2-5, with a tentative D call TRBD2 (6 bases). V was pared by 5 bases and J by 7 bases, with 17 bases between. This CDR3 spans 13 amino acids. The germline gives CDR1 SQVTM, CDR2 ANQGSEA. The CDR3 spells CSVQTGGVGTQYF. CDR3 DNA: TGCAGCGTTCAGACCGGGGGTGTTGGGACCCAGTACTTC.

The CDR3 is CASSLSSGNTGELFF. The CDR3 nucleotides are TGTGCCAGCAGCTTATCTAGCGGGAACACCGGGGAGCTGTTTTTT. This chain joins TRBV7-9 and TRBJ2-2, with 7 bases matching TRBD2. The CDR3 extends over 15 amino acids. Per the germline V gene, CDR1 is SEHNR and CDR2 is FQNEAQ (reference sequence). Trimming cost V 2 bases and J 1 base; bases outside gene matches: 1.

J is TRBJ2-2 and V is TRBV5-1; TRBD2 matches at 9 bases. The germline gives CDR1 SGHRS, CDR2 YFSETQ. The CDR3 is 16 residues long. V shed 1 base, J shed 5 bases, and the junction held 6 bases outside the gene matches. This CDR3 is CASSLPSGIFTGELFF. CDR3 sequence (DNA): TGCGCCAGCAGCTTGCCTAGCGGGATTTTTACCGGGGAGCTGTTTTTT.

The gene calls are TRBV7-9 and TRBJ2-7, with 10 bases matching TRBD1. V gave up 2 bases and J gave up 0 bases; unmatched junction bases: 7. Looked up from germline, CDR1 is SEHNR and CDR2 is FQNEAQ (reference sequence). The CDR3 spans 17 residues. The CDR3 DNA sequence: TGTGCCAGCAGCTTAAGGGACAGGGGCGAAAGCTCCTACGAGCAGTACTTC. This gives the protein CASSLRDRGESSYEQYF.

V usage is TRBV2 and J usage is TRBJ2-5; TRBD2 is a possible D gene (6 bases). The CDR3 totals 15 residues. V lost 8 bases, J lost 5 bases, and 21 bases lay in between. The germline gives CDR1 SNHLY, CDR2 FYNNEI. Written as DNA, the CDR3 is TGTGCCAGCTTCCCCCGGGGGTTATCCGGGGAGACCCAGTACTTC. Its translation: CASFPRGLSGETQYF.

In its sample, this clone was seen a few times. The V and J genes are TRBV27 and TRBJ2-5, with no clear D. CDR1 is MNHEY and CDR2 is SMNVEV in the germline V gene (reference sequence). The CDR3 runs 15 residues. Trimming took off 5 bases at V and 0 bases at J, with 13 bases between the two ends. CDR3 in DNA: TGTGCCAGCAGTCCCTCACGAGGAGACCAAGAGACCCAGTACTTC. This codes for CASSPSRGDQETQYF.

This chain uses TRBV7-9 with TRBJ2-5; D not certain. From germline, CDR1 is SEHNR and CDR2 FQNEAQ (reference sequence). The CDR3 spans 15 residues. V lost 1 base, J lost 4 bases, and 13 bases lay in between. The CDR3 spells CASSLEATALETQYF. The CDR3 region has the DNA TGTGCCAGCAGCTTAGAGGCTACGGCGTTAGAGACCCAGTACTTC.

J is TRBJ2-3 and V is TRBV10-3, with TRBD2 matching 13 bases. This CDR3 contains 15 residues. With 10 bases clipped from V and 5 bases from J, the junction kept 9 bases outside the gene matches. Germline CDR1 reads ENHRY; CDR2 reads SYGVKD. DNA for the CDR3: TGTGCCACCTCGAGCGGACTAGCGGGAGTAGATACGCAGTATTTT. Amino acids: CATSSGLAGVDTQYF.

V is TRBV18 and J is TRBJ2-7; D uncertain. The length of the CDR3 is 15 residues. Germline loops: CDR1 KGHSH, CDR2 LQKENI. Trimming took off 2 bases at V and 3 bases at J, with 14 bases between the two ends. CDR3 in DNA: TGTGCCAGCTCACCATTCGCGCCCGACTTCTACGAGCAGTACTTC. Protein product: CASSPFAPDFYEQYF.

This clone was seen only once. V usage is TRBV5-1 and J usage is TRBJ2-3, with D perhaps TRBD1 or TRBD2 (5 bases each). The germline gives CDR1 SGHRS, CDR2 YFSETQ. The length of the CDR3 is 16 residues. V was clipped by 2 bases and J by 0 bases, with 13 bases between them. CDR3 coding DNA: TGCGCCAGCAGCTTCGGGACCCCCTCGAGCACAGATACGCAGTATTTT. Its translation: CASSFGTPSSTDTQYF.

The chain carries TRBV7-2 and TRBJ2-2; 7 bases align to TRBD2. J was trimmed by 6 bases and V by 8 bases; bases with no gene match: 12. CDR1 and CDR2 (germline): SGHTA, FQGNSA. The CDR3 is 15 residues long. The CDR3 reads CASGIRLAGPGELFF. The CDR3, as DNA: TGTGCCAGCGGTATTAGGTTAGCGGGTCCCGGGGAGCTGTTTTTT. Looking up the rest from reference TRBV7-2 and TRBJ2-2 gives the full variable domain: GAGVSQSPSNKVTEKGKDVELRCDPISGHTALYWYRQSLGQGLEFLIYFQGNSAPDKSGLPSDRFSAERTGGSVSTLTIQRTQQEDSAVYLCASGIRLAGPGELFFGEGSRLTVL.

This chain links TRBV5-6 with TRBJ1-4, with D perhaps TRBD1 (5 bases). The CDR3 runs to 16 residues. The germline V gene encodes CDR1 SGHDT and CDR2 YYEEEE. The V end was cut by 3 bases, the J end by 4 bases, with 16 bases between. The CDR3 bases are TGTGCCAGCAGCTCCCCCTCGGGGGGGGATAATGAAAAACTGTTTTTT. This translates into CASSSPSGGDNEKLFF.

The rearrangement joins TRBV18 to TRBJ2-7; D is undetermined. The CDR3 is 14 residues long. CDR1 KGHSH and CDR2 LQKENI come from the germline V gene. V was clipped by 0 bases and J by 4 bases, with 10 bases between them. The CDR3 protein is CASSPPVAAYEQYF. The CDR3 coding sequence is TGTGCCAGCTCACCACCGGTCGCAGCGTACGAGCAGTACTTC.